This is a list of T cell receptor beta chains from one sample in a study of T-cell reconstitution after alpha-beta-depleted transplantation in children. One entry per CDR3 protein results from TCRdb running MiXCR on the PCR reads. The repertoire holds 530,000 or so distinct CDR3 sequences, with roughly 27% as singletons. The starting material was PBMCs, obtained before TCRalphabeta/CD19-depleted stem cell transplant. The receptors shown here come from a boy under two years old with Wiskott-Aldrich syndrome, due to receive a stem cell transplant. Each CDR3 is given without its conserved first and last residue. The order of the fields is V gene, J gene, CDR3 protein.

TRBV5-6,TRBJ2-7,ASSHESYEQY
TRBV6-5,TRBJ1-1,ASRDWGEAF
TRBV14,TRBJ1-1,ASSQVDRTEAF
TRBV12-3/TRBV12-4,TRBJ2-1,ASSSSFGEQF
TRBV9,TRBJ2-7,ASSAYAGTSGSEQY
TRBV3-1,TRBJ1-2,ASSQVLGDGYT
TRBV20-1,TRBJ1-5,SARDPTGWGPQH
TRBV4-2,TRBJ2-1,ASSQEGTRVVNEQF
TRBV5-4,TRBJ2-3,ASSPRTNLDTQY
TRBV11-2,TRBJ2-5,ASSPGLAETQY
TRBV9,TRBJ2-7,ASSPRASEPYEQY
TRBV3-1,TRBJ2-3,ASSHFTDTQY
TRBV28,TRBJ2-7,ASSFLIQGFRYEQY